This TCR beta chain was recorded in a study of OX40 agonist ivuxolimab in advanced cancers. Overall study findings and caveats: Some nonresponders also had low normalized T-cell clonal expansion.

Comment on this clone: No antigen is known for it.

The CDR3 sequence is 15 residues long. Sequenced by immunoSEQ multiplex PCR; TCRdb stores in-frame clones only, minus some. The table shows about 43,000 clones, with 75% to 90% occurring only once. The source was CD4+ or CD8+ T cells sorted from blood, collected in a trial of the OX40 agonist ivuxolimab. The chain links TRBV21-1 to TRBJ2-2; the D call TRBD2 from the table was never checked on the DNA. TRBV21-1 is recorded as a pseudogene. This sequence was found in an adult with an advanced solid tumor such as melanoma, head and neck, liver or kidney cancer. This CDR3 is CASSPLDWLVGELFF. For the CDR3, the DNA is TGTGCCAGCAGTCCCTTGGACTGGTTGGTCGGGGAGCTGTTTTTT.